A selection of T cell receptor beta chains follows, all from one sample in a study of T cell changes during pregnancy in multiple sclerosis. Clones were sequenced by immunoSEQ multiplex PCR, and TCRdb holds only the in-frame ones, with some missing. The sample yields about 24,000 clones, about 92% seen once. Sequencing was performed on CD8+ T cells from peripheral blood mononuclear cells, taken in the third trimester of pregnancy. The receptors derive from a female donor in good health, enrolled as a control in a pregnancy study. The CDR3 runs from the conserved cysteine through the conserved F or W. D genes are given only for firm matches. Not all rows give a size; the values are once, few, many and, for expanded clones, a class.

length: 13; D: TRBD2; J: TRBJ2-7; size: .; V: TRBV27; CDR3: CASIGLAGHEQYF; DNA: TGTGCCAGCATCGGACTAGCGGGCCACGAGCAGTACTTC
length: 15; D: .; J: TRBJ2-3; size: .; V: TRBV28; CDR3: CASSIPAGGTDTQYF; DNA: TGTGCCAGCAGTATCCCGGCAGGGGGCACAGATACGCAGTATTTT
length: 12; D: .; J: TRBJ1-2; size: .; V: TRBV29-1; CDR3: CSVEAGEPGYTF; DNA: TGCAGCGTTGAAGCTGGAGAGCCAGGCTACACCTTC
length: 15; D: .; J: TRBJ2-3; size: .; V: TRBV4-1; CDR3: CASSQVGKRADTQYF; DNA: TGCGCCAGCAGCCAAGTCGGGAAGCGGGCAGATACGCAGTATTTT
length: 16; D: TRBD2; J: TRBJ2-3; size: .; V: TRBV6-4; CDR3: CASSDSGLAGHKTQYF; DNA: TGTGCCAGCAGTGACTCGGGACTAGCGGGTCACAAGACGCAGTATTTT
length: 17; D: TRBD1; J: TRBJ2-1; size: .; V: TRBV11-2; CDR3: CASSYRPGTGLYNEQFF; DNA: TGTGCCAGCAGCTACCGACCCGGGACAGGGCTTTACAATGAGCAGTTCTTC
length: 20; D: TRBD2; J: TRBJ2-7; size: few; V: TRBV4-2; CDR3: CASSQEGPGLLAGGSYEQYF; DNA: TGTGCCAGCAGCCAAGAGGGGCCCGGTTTACTAGCGGGGGGGAGCTACGAGCAGTACTTC
length: 17; D: TRBD2; J: TRBJ2-1; size: once; V: TRBV4-2; CDR3: CASSRSLGGLAGDEQFF; DNA: TGTGCCAGCAGCCGATCCCTCGGGGGACTAGCGGGAGATGAGCAGTTCTTC
length: 15; D: .; J: TRBJ2-7; size: .; V: TRBV19; CDR3: CASSKELANNYEQYF; DNA: TGTGCCAGTAGTAAGGAGCTAGCGAATAACTACGAGCAGTACTTC
length: 17; D: TRBD2; J: TRBJ2-1; size: .; V: TRBV6-1; CDR3: CASSDPGLPSSYNEQFF; DNA: TGTGCCAGCAGTGACCCGGGACTACCGAGCTCCTACAATGAGCAGTTCTTC
length: 13; D: .; J: TRBJ1-1; size: .; V: TRBV5-4; CDR3: CASSLALNTEAFF; DNA: TGTGCCAGCAGCTTGGCCCTCAACACTGAAGCTTTCTTT
length: 13; D: .; J: TRBJ2-7; size: .; V: TRBV6-6; CDR3: CASTLTGGHEQYF; DNA: TGTGCCAGCACCCTAACCGGAGGCCACGAGCAGTACTTC
length: 12; D: TRBD1; J: TRBJ2-4; size: .; V: TRBV27; CDR3: CASSLQGNIQYF; DNA: TGTGCCAGCAGTCTACAGGGGAACATTCAGTACTTC
length: 15; D: .; J: TRBJ2-7; size: .; V: TRBV27; CDR3: CASSLTGEGAYEQYF; DNA: TGTGCCAGCAGTTTGACAGGGGAGGGGGCCTACGAGCAGTACTTC
length: 15; D: TRBD2; J: TRBJ2-7; size: .; V: TRBV19; CDR3: CASSTASGVFYEQYF; DNA: TGTGCCAGTAGTACTGCTAGCGGGGTTTTCTACGAGCAGTACTTC
length: 15; D: TRBD1; J: TRBJ2-7; size: .; V: TRBV19; CDR3: CASSIGQGPSLEQYF; DNA: TGTGCCAGTAGTATAGGACAGGGGCCGTCTTTAGAGCAGTACTTC
length: 13; D: .; J: TRBJ1-1; size: .; V: TRBV30; CDR3: CAWAFWAGTEAFF; DNA: TGTGCCTGGGCCTTTTGGGCGGGCACTGAAGCTTTCTTT
length: 14; D: .; J: TRBJ2-5; size: .; V: TRBV27; CDR3: CASSELATRETQYF; DNA: TGTGCCAGCAGCGAATTGGCGACAAGAGAGACCCAGTACTTC
length: 13; D: TRBD1; J: TRBJ2-7; size: .; V: TRBV6-1; CDR3: CASEGQGTHEQYF; DNA: TGTGCCAGCGAGGGACAGGGGACCCACGAGCAGTACTTC
length: 12; D: .; J: TRBJ1-4; size: few; V: TRBV2; CDR3: CASMEGYEKLFF; DNA: TGTGCCAGCATGGAGGGGTATGAAAAACTGTTTTTT
length: 13; D: .; J: TRBJ1-2; size: .; V: TRBV19; CDR3: CASSRGGAYGYTF; DNA: TGTGCCAGTAGTCGGGGCGGGGCCTATGGCTACACCTTC
length: 14; D: .; J: TRBJ1-1; size: .; V: TRBV6-1; CDR3: CASSEGEAPGGAFF; DNA: TGTGCCAGCAGTGAAGGAGAGGCGCCGGGAGGAGCTTTCTTT
length: 16; D: .; J: TRBJ2-2; size: .; V: TRBV27; CDR3: CASSYGGATNTGELFF; DNA: TGTGCCAGCAGTTATGGAGGGGCAACGAACACCGGGGAGCTGTTTTTT
length: 12; D: TRBD2; J: TRBJ2-7; size: .; V: TRBV10-3; CDR3: CAMASGREEQYF; DNA: TGTGCCATGGCTAGCGGGAGGGAAGAGCAGTACTTC
length: 13; D: .; J: TRBJ1-1; size: few; V: TRBV27; CDR3: CASSFGQITEAFF; DNA: TGTGCCAGCAGTTTTGGACAGATCACTGAAGCTTTCTTT
length: 14; D: .; J: TRBJ2-7; size: once; V: TRBV9; CDR3: CASSGLPGWGEQYF; DNA: TGTGCCAGCAGCGGTTTACCGGGGTGGGGCGAGCAGTACTTC